This T cell receptor (beta chain) was sequenced in a study of blood T cell repertoires in COVID-19. About the study: Spain, Italy and the United States supplied samples that represented acute and convalescent COVID-19. Nucleic acid was either cDNA or gDNA, and it came from T cells, B-cell-depleted T cells, or PBMCs.

The CDR3 totals 14 residues. Germline lookup yields CDR1 SGHTS and CDR2 YDEGEE. V lost 4 bases and J lost 7; bases outside the gene matches: 7. Original processing notes: Amplifying reference gene primers gave estimates of nucleated cell counts. Clones were sequenced by immunoSEQ multiplex PCR, and TCRdb holds only the in-frame ones, with some missing. V, J and clone size are taken as reported in that table, and D and trimming were inferred from the DNA itself. The table records about 320,000 clones, about 89% of them present only once. The sequence derives from a man between 18 and 29 years old who had recovered from COVID-19. The chain recombines TRBV5-8 with TRBJ2-2; 7 bases match TRBD1. Sequencing was done on a sample of peripheral blood. CDR3 sequence (DNA): TGTGCCAGCAGCAGACAGGGTGTGGTCGGGGAGCTGTTTTTT. It yields the protein CASSRQGVVGELFF.